This T cell receptor beta chain originates from a study of identical twins. The ends lost 3 bases at V and 2 bases at J; junction bases unmatched: 6. The germline V gene has CDR1 LNHDA and CDR2 SQIVND (reference sequence). The CDR3 sequence is 15 residues long. TCRdb itself ran the 5' RACE reads through MiXCR, one entry per CDR3 protein. Here the sample spans fewer than 800,000 distinct CDR3 sequences, just over 7% being singletons. The data were also submitted as part of a second study, on yellow fever vaccine responses in identical twins.

The sequence was collected from a woman between 18 and 29 years old in good health. The J gene is TRBJ2-5, the V gene TRBV19, with 7 nucleotides matching TRBD2. Specimen: PBMCs. CDR3 DNA: TGTGCCAGTAGTATGTGGCGGGAGACGCAAGAGACCCAGTACTTC. It codes for CASSMWRETQETQYF.